This TCR beta chain is drawn from a study of cytomegalovirus exposure and HLA in healthy donors. Profiling relied on immunoSEQ multiplex PCR, and the TCRdb table lists in-frame clones only, not all of them. The sample has 57,000 or so clones; 95% to 96% are singletons. Germline V gene lookup returns CDR1 MNHEY and CDR2 SMNVEV (reference sequence). The V and J ends lost 4 bases and 4 bases, in that order; junction bases with no gene match: 11. The length of the CDR3 is 17 residues. This TCR was recovered from a man aged 18 to 29 in good health and CMV-seronegative. Material: PBMCs. The chain uses TRBV27 and TRBJ1-5; 9 bases line up with TRBD1. The CDR3 nucleotides are TGTGCCAGCAGTTCCCAACCGGGACAGGGCTTGAATCAGCCCCAGCATTTT. Its protein product is CASSSQPGQGLNQPQHF.